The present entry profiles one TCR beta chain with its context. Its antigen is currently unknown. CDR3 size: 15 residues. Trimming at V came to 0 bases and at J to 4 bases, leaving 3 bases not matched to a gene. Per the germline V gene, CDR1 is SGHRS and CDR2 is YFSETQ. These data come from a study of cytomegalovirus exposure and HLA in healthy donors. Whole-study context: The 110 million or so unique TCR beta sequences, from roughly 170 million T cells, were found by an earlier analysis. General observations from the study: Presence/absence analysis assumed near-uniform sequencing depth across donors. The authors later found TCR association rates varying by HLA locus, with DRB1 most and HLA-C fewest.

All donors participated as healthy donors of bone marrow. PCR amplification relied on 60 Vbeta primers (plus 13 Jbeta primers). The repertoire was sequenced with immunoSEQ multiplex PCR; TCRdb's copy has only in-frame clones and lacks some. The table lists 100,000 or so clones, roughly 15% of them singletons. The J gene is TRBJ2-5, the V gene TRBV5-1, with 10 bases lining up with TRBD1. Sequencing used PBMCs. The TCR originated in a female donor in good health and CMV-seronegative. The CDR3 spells CASSLDGQGGETQYF. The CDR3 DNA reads TGCGCCAGCAGCTTGGACGGACAGGGGGGAGAGACCCAGTACTTC.